A selection of T cell receptor beta chains follows, all from one sample in a study of CD8+ T cells in alopecia areata. Using immunoSEQ multiplex PCR, the repertoire was profiled, and TCRdb retains in-frame clones only, with some absent. The table records about 200,000 clones, 50% to 70% of them present only once. Specimen: CD4+ T cells sorted from blood, collected at week 4, from a patient treated with tofacitinib. These TCRs come from a human donor with alopecia areata. The CDR3 runs from the conserved cysteine through the conserved F or W. Each record gives: clone size, J gene, V gene, D gene, CDR3 protein, CDR3 DNA. A D gene is named only where the DNA matches it firmly. Clone size appears in some rows only: once, few, many, or a class for an expanded clone.

abundance: NA; j_gene: TRBJ1-1; v_gene: TRBV29-1; d_gene: TRBD1; CDR3aa: CSVEGQGGTEAFF; CDR3nt: TGCAGCGTTGAGGGACAGGGAGGAACTGAAGCTTTCTTT
abundance: few; j_gene: TRBJ1-5; v_gene: TRBV29-1; d_gene: NA; CDR3aa: CSVVLGGVHQPQHF; CDR3nt: TGCAGCGTTGTCCTGGGTGGGGTTCATCAGCCCCAGCATTTT
abundance: NA; j_gene: TRBJ2-3; v_gene: TRBV4-3; d_gene: TRBD1; CDR3aa: CASSLAGTGGTDTQYF; CDR3nt: TGCGCCAGCAGCCTGGCCGGGACAGGAGGCACAGATACGCAGTATTTT
abundance: few; j_gene: TRBJ2-1; v_gene: TRBV14; d_gene: TRBD2; CDR3aa: CASSQASGGAEFF; CDR3nt: TGTGCCAGCAGCCAAGCTAGCGGGGGGGCCGAGTTCTTC
abundance: NA; j_gene: TRBJ1-1; v_gene: TRBV7-2; d_gene: NA; CDR3aa: CASSHWGTEAFF; CDR3nt: TGTGCCAGCAGCCATTGGGGGACTGAAGCTTTCTTT
abundance: NA; j_gene: TRBJ2-7; v_gene: TRBV7-2; d_gene: NA; CDR3aa: CASSGGPGSYEQYF; CDR3nt: TGTGCCAGCAGTGGGGGGCCAGGCTCCTACGAGCAGTACTTC
abundance: few; j_gene: TRBJ1-2; v_gene: TRBV29-1; d_gene: NA; CDR3aa: CSVETTFSSYTF; CDR3nt: TGCAGCGTTGAAACCACCTTCAGTAGCTACACCTTC
abundance: few; j_gene: TRBJ2-1; v_gene: TRBV30; d_gene: NA; CDR3aa: CAWNPYRGNEQFF; CDR3nt: TGTGCCTGGAATCCTTATCGGGGGAATGAGCAGTTCTTC
abundance: NA; j_gene: TRBJ1-2; v_gene: TRBV29-1; d_gene: NA; CDR3aa: CSVLSGDSYGYTF; CDR3nt: TGCAGCGTTCTGTCCGGGGATTCCTATGGCTACACCTTC
abundance: once; j_gene: TRBJ2-3; v_gene: TRBV7-3; d_gene: NA; CDR3aa: CASSSGTGVTDTQYF; CDR3nt: TGTGCCAGCAGCTCCGGAACGGGGGTCACAGATACGCAGTATTTT
abundance: NA; j_gene: TRBJ2-2; v_gene: TRBV19; d_gene: NA; CDR3aa: CASSITGSTGELFF; CDR3nt: TGTGCCAGTAGTATTACAGGGAGCACCGGGGAGCTGTTTTTT
abundance: few; j_gene: TRBJ2-7; v_gene: TRBV14; d_gene: NA; CDR3aa: CASSQVVGYEQYF; CDR3nt: TGTGCCAGCAGCCAAGTAGTCGGCTACGAGCAGTACTTC
abundance: NA; j_gene: TRBJ1-1; v_gene: TRBV9; d_gene: NA; CDR3aa: CASSVDGQVDTEAFF; CDR3nt: TGTGCCAGCAGCGTAGACGGGCAGGTTGACACTGAAGCTTTCTTT
abundance: few; j_gene: TRBJ1-1; v_gene: TRBV29-1; d_gene: NA; CDR3aa: CSVEARPGGSTTEAFF; CDR3nt: TGCAGCGTTGAAGCCCGGCCAGGCGGAAGTACCACTGAAGCTTTCTTT
abundance: NA; j_gene: TRBJ2-3; v_gene: TRBV20-1; d_gene: NA; CDR3aa: CSASLDTQYF; CDR3nt: TGCAGTGCTAGTCTCGATACGCAGTATTTT
abundance: NA; j_gene: TRBJ2-1; v_gene: TRBV29-1; d_gene: NA; CDR3aa: CSVEGVPGQSSYNEQFF; CDR3nt: TGCAGCGTTGAAGGGGTCCCCGGACAAAGCTCCTACAATGAGCAGTTCTTC
abundance: NA; j_gene: TRBJ1-3; v_gene: TRBV9; d_gene: TRBD1; CDR3aa: CASSEGQGADTIYF; CDR3nt: TGTGCCAGCAGTGAAGGACAGGGGGCTGACACCATATATTTT
abundance: NA; j_gene: TRBJ1-2; v_gene: TRBV29-1; d_gene: NA; CDR3aa: CSVDGGEGGYTF; CDR3nt: TGCAGCGTTGATGGAGGGGAAGGAGGCTACACCTTC
abundance: NA; j_gene: TRBJ1-5; v_gene: TRBV6-1; d_gene: NA; CDR3aa: CASVYQDRGNQPQHF; CDR3nt: TGTGCCAGCGTATACCAAGACAGAGGCAATCAGCCCCAGCATTTT
abundance: few; j_gene: TRBJ2-5; v_gene: TRBV29-1; d_gene: NA; CDR3aa: CSVERGETQYF; CDR3nt: TGCAGCGTTGAACGGGGGGAGACCCAGTACTTC
abundance: few; j_gene: TRBJ1-5; v_gene: TRBV7-2; d_gene: NA; CDR3aa: CASSLIDNQPQHF; CDR3nt: TGTGCCAGCAGCTTAATCGACAATCAGCCCCAGCATTTT
abundance: NA; j_gene: TRBJ2-7; v_gene: TRBV29-1; d_gene: NA; CDR3aa: CSVEDQGHYEQYF; CDR3nt: TGCAGCGTTGAAGATCAGGGTCACTACGAGCAGTACTTC
abundance: few; j_gene: TRBJ1-1; v_gene: TRBV4-3; d_gene: NA; CDR3aa: CASSQEAGAGNTEAFF; CDR3nt: TGCGCCAGCAGCCAAGAAGCAGGGGCGGGGAACACTGAAGCTTTCTTT
abundance: NA; j_gene: TRBJ1-5; v_gene: TRBV29-1; d_gene: NA; CDR3aa: CSVEWSRYSNQPQHF; CDR3nt: TGCAGCGTTGAATGGAGCCGATATAGCAATCAGCCCCAGCATTTT
abundance: NA; j_gene: TRBJ2-3; v_gene: TRBV5-1; d_gene: NA; CDR3aa: CASNRGRLDTQYF; CDR3nt: TGCGCCAGCAACCGCGGACGTCTAGATACGCAGTATTTT
abundance: NA; j_gene: TRBJ2-3; v_gene: TRBV5-1; d_gene: NA; CDR3aa: CASRGLRLDTQYF; CDR3nt: TGCGCCAGCAGGGGCCTACGCCTGGATACGCAGTATTTT
abundance: NA; j_gene: TRBJ2-4; v_gene: TRBV7-2; d_gene: NA; CDR3aa: CASSPRAKNIQYF; CDR3nt: TGTGCCAGCAGCCCCAGAGCCAAAAACATTCAGTACTTC
abundance: NA; j_gene: TRBJ2-4; v_gene: TRBV29-1; d_gene: NA; CDR3aa: CSVSLAAKNIQYF; CDR3nt: TGCAGCGTCTCACTGGCGGCCAAAAACATTCAGTACTTC
abundance: NA; j_gene: TRBJ2-1; v_gene: TRBV28; d_gene: NA; CDR3aa: CASTPWKRDEQFF; CDR3nt: TGTGCCAGCACCCCGTGGAAGAGGGATGAGCAGTTCTTC
abundance: NA; j_gene: TRBJ2-7; v_gene: TRBV4-3; d_gene: NA; CDR3aa: CASSQQSMPSYEQYF; CDR3nt: TGCGCCAGCAGCCAACAGAGCATGCCGTCCTACGAGCAGTACTTC
abundance: few; j_gene: TRBJ1-5; v_gene: TRBV29-1; d_gene: NA; CDR3aa: CSAADGNQPQHF; CDR3nt: TGCAGCGCCGCGGACGGGAATCAGCCCCAGCATTTT
abundance: few; j_gene: TRBJ1-1; v_gene: TRBV10-3; d_gene: NA; CDR3aa: CAISDPTVPEAFF; CDR3nt: TGTGCCATCAGTGATCCGACAGTACCTGAAGCTTTCTTT
abundance: NA; j_gene: TRBJ2-5; v_gene: TRBV29-1; d_gene: NA; CDR3aa: CSVVGGTVLRETQYF; CDR3nt: TGCAGCGTTGTTGGGGGTACGGTCCTTCGAGAGACCCAGTACTTC
abundance: NA; j_gene: TRBJ1-1; v_gene: TRBV25-1; d_gene: TRBD1; CDR3aa: CASSHYRQGPTEAFF; CDR3nt: TGTGCCAGCAGTCACTATCGACAGGGGCCCACTGAAGCTTTCTTT
abundance: few; j_gene: TRBJ1-2; v_gene: TRBV19; d_gene: NA; CDR3aa: CASSQEGSGGYTF; CDR3nt: TGTGCCAGTAGCCAAGAAGGATCTGGCGGCTACACCTTC
abundance: NA; j_gene: TRBJ2-6; v_gene: TRBV7-2; d_gene: NA; CDR3aa: CASSYGANVLTF; CDR3nt: TGTGCCAGCAGCTACGGGGCCAACGTCCTGACTTTC
abundance: few; j_gene: TRBJ1-2; v_gene: TRBV7-8; d_gene: NA; CDR3aa: CASSLARGSLNGYTF; CDR3nt: TGTGCCAGCAGCTTAGCGAGGGGCTCCCTGAATGGCTACACCTTC
abundance: NA; j_gene: TRBJ2-5; v_gene: TRBV5-1; d_gene: NA; CDR3aa: CASRTDQETQYF; CDR3nt: TGCGCCAGCAGGACAGACCAAGAGACCCAGTACTTC
abundance: NA; j_gene: TRBJ1-4; v_gene: TRBV29-1; d_gene: NA; CDR3aa: CSVEDHRDKLFF; CDR3nt: TGCAGCGTTGAAGATCACAGGGACAAACTGTTTTTT
abundance: NA; j_gene: TRBJ1-4; v_gene: TRBV7-2; d_gene: TRBD1; CDR3aa: CASSRDSFEKLFF; CDR3nt: TGTGCCAGCAGCCGGGACAGCTTCGAAAAACTGTTTTTT
abundance: few; j_gene: TRBJ2-1; v_gene: TRBV2; d_gene: NA; CDR3aa: CASSVLRGGNEQFF; CDR3nt: TGTGCCAGCAGTGTGCTCAGGGGGGGTAATGAGCAGTTCTTC
abundance: few; j_gene: TRBJ1-1; v_gene: TRBV29-1; d_gene: TRBD1; CDR3aa: CSVDRQGAEAFF; CDR3nt: TGCAGCGTTGACCGACAGGGGGCTGAAGCTTTCTTT
abundance: NA; j_gene: TRBJ2-3; v_gene: TRBV29-1; d_gene: NA; CDR3aa: CSVEDDSSTDTQYF; CDR3nt: TGCAGCGTTGAGGACGACAGTAGCACAGATACGCAGTATTTT
abundance: NA; j_gene: TRBJ2-3; v_gene: TRBV5-4; d_gene: NA; CDR3aa: CASSGGGQLFGTDTQYF; CDR3nt: TGTGCCAGCAGCGGTGGGGGGCAATTATTTGGGACAGATACGCAGTATTTT
abundance: few; j_gene: TRBJ2-3; v_gene: TRBV29-1; d_gene: NA; CDR3aa: CSVEAGTPGRDTQYF; CDR3nt: TGCAGCGTTGAAGCCGGGACCCCGGGGAGGGATACGCAGTATTTT
abundance: NA; j_gene: TRBJ2-6; v_gene: TRBV29-1; d_gene: NA; CDR3aa: CSVLYSGANVLTF; CDR3nt: TGCAGCGTTCTCTACTCTGGGGCCAACGTCCTGACTTTC
abundance: few; j_gene: TRBJ1-2; v_gene: TRBV19; d_gene: NA; CDR3aa: CASSQGINYGYTF; CDR3nt: TGTGCCAGTAGCCAAGGGATTAACTATGGCTACACCTTC
abundance: many; j_gene: TRBJ2-2; v_gene: TRBV4-1; d_gene: NA; CDR3aa: CASSQVREFKNTGELFF; CDR3nt: TGCGCCAGCAGCCAAGTAAGGGAGTTCAAGAACACCGGGGAGCTGTTTTTT
abundance: NA; j_gene: TRBJ2-7; v_gene: TRBV18; d_gene: TRBD1; CDR3aa: CASSPLDRVPYEQYF; CDR3nt: TGTGCCAGCTCACCCTTGGACAGGGTTCCATACGAGCAGTACTTC
abundance: NA; j_gene: TRBJ2-3; v_gene: TRBV27; d_gene: NA; CDR3aa: CASSLRTRRRVTDTQYF; CDR3nt: TGTGCCAGCAGTTTACGGACTCGTCGTCGAGTCACAGATACGCAGTATTTT
abundance: NA; j_gene: TRBJ2-5; v_gene: TRBV18; d_gene: TRBD1; CDR3aa: CASSRTGGTGQETQYF; CDR3nt: TGTGCCAGCTCCCGCACAGGGGGCACGGGACAAGAGACCCAGTACTTC
abundance: NA; j_gene: TRBJ1-2; v_gene: TRBV5-1; d_gene: NA; CDR3aa: CASSPAGQETRGYTF; CDR3nt: TGCGCCAGCAGCCCAGCGGGGCAGGAGACTCGTGGCTACACCTTC
abundance: NA; j_gene: TRBJ2-5; v_gene: TRBV29-1; d_gene: NA; CDR3aa: CSVPGGRPETQYF; CDR3nt: TGCAGCGTTCCTGGAGGACGGCCAGAGACCCAGTACTTC
abundance: NA; j_gene: TRBJ1-2; v_gene: TRBV5-6; d_gene: NA; CDR3aa: CASSVSHGYTF; CDR3nt: TGTGCCAGCAGCGTTTCACATGGCTACACCTTC
abundance: few; j_gene: TRBJ1-1; v_gene: TRBV18; d_gene: NA; CDR3aa: CASSTGMAEAFF; CDR3nt: TGTGCCAGCTCAACGGGGATGGCTGAAGCTTTCTTT
abundance: NA; j_gene: TRBJ1-6; v_gene: TRBV4-3; d_gene: NA; CDR3aa: CASSQDRSRVNNSPLHF; CDR3nt: TGCGCCAGCAGCCAAGATCGGAGCAGGGTGAATAATTCACCCCTCCACTTT
abundance: NA; j_gene: TRBJ1-6; v_gene: TRBV30; d_gene: NA; CDR3aa: CAWSVRGSSYNSPLHF; CDR3nt: TGTGCCTGGAGTGTAAGGGGGAGCTCCTATAATTCACCCCTCCACTTT
abundance: NA; j_gene: TRBJ2-7; v_gene: TRBV30; d_gene: NA; CDR3aa: CAWSVLTNYEQYF; CDR3nt: TGTGCCTGGAGTGTATTAACTAACTACGAGCAGTACTTC
abundance: once; j_gene: TRBJ1-5; v_gene: TRBV16; d_gene: TRBD1; CDR3aa: CASAAGQGVRQPQHF; CDR3nt: TGTGCCAGCGCCGCGGGACAGGGGGTACGACAGCCCCAGCATTTT